This TCR beta chain comes out of a study of CD8 T cells in ankylosing spondylitis. TCRdb analysed the 5' RACE reads with MiXCR anew, one entry per CDR3 protein. The sample consists of about 280,000 distinct CDR3 sequences, approximately 20% of them appearing once. Deletions cut 3 bases from V and 4 bases from J, with 7 bases between. Germline CDR1 is MNHNS and CDR2 is SASEGT. CDR3 length: 13 residues. This chain links TRBV6-1 with TRBJ1-5; the D is unclear. The source material was blood, either unsorted or a sorted T cell fraction (not recorded which). The TCR was taken from a male donor with ankylosing spondylitis or in good health (not recorded which). CDR3 DNA: TGTGCCAGCAGTGATTCCGAGAATCAGCCCCAGCATTTT. Its translation is CASSDSENQPQHF.